This passage covers 10 T cell receptor beta chains from one sample sequenced in a study of T cells in Graves' hyperthyroidism and ophthalmopathy. RNA transcripts gave rise to amplified TCR beta CDR3 regions. HTBI primers were employed in a first-round RT-PCR of the TCR CDR3. TCRdb reprocessed the multiplex PCR reads via MiXCR and lists one record per CDR3 protein. The sample lists roughly 100,000 distinct CDR3 sequences, approximately 48% seen once, with 20% to 30% in the top ten. The sequencing sample was made of blood. The receptor source for this set is a man aged 40-49 years with Graves' hyperthyroidism.

This clonotype appeared once. The chain uses TRBV19 and TRBJ2-2; D not resolved. The ends were cut back, 6 bases at V and 7 bases at J, with 15 bases in the middle. This CDR3 comprises 14 residues. Germline CDR1 reads LNHDA; CDR2 reads SQIVND (reference sequence). CDR3 region: CASSPEAVGGELFF. The CDR3 coding sequence is TGTGCCAGTAGCCCAGAGGCGGTGGGCGGGGAGCTGTTTTTT.

This CDR3 is CASREQGQVVSGANYGYTF. CDR3 in DNA: TGTGCCAGCAGGGAACAAGGACAGGTCGTCTCTGGGGCCAACTATGGCTACACCTTC. V gene TRBV7-9 combines with J gene TRBJ1-2; 7 bases are shared with TRBD1. The length of the CDR3 is 19 residues. The V segment lost 6 bases and the J segment 2 bases; nucleotides outside the gene matches: 21. Germline assignment: CDR1 SEHNR and CDR2 FQNEAQ (reference sequence).

V gene TRBV9 combines with J gene TRBJ1-5; D is uncertain. Trimming shortened V by 4 bases and J by 1 base, and 12 bases separated the two germline ends. The CDR3 extends over 15 amino acids. Germline assignment: CDR1 SGDLS and CDR2 YYNGEE. CDR3 sequence reads: CASSPGRGSNQPQHF. CDR3 DNA: TGTGCCAGCAGCCCCGGTAGAGGAAGCAATCAGCCCCAGCATTTT.

This clonotype was found many times. V and J are TRBV5-5 and TRBJ2-7, with D perhaps TRBD1 or TRBD2 (6 bases each). V was trimmed by 3 bases and J by 0 bases, leaving 13 bases between them. CDR3 size: 15 residues. Germline assignment: CDR1 SGHKS and CDR2 YYEKEE (reference sequence). The CDR3 sequence is CASSSWGAGSYEQYF. In DNA, the CDR3 is TGTGCCAGCAGCTCTTGGGGGGCGGGCTCCTACGAGCAGTACTTC.

CDR3 sequence: CASSSTGSGPGNTIYF. Here the CDR3 DNA reads TGTGCCAGCAGTTCTACAGGGAGTGGACCTGGAAACACCATATATTTT. V gene TRBV28 combines with J gene TRBJ1-3; D is possibly TRBD1 (6 bases). With 4 bases removed from V and 2 bases from J, the gap between germline ends came to 15 bases. Germline CDR1 and CDR2: MDHEN and SYDVKM. There are 16 residues in the CDR3.

The chain combines TRBV7-3 with TRBJ2-1; 7 nucleotides line up with TRBD2. The germline V gene encodes CDR1 SGHTA and CDR2 FQGTGA. The ends lost 8 bases at V and 5 bases at J; junction bases unmatched: 12. The CDR3 runs 15 residues. The CDR3 reads CASRWEGPDDNEQFF. The CDR3 DNA follows: TGTGCCAGCCGATGGGAGGGCCCTGATGACAATGAGCAGTTCTTC.

Ten or more counts support this clonotype. The chain carries TRBV5-1 and TRBJ2-3; 11 bases agree with TRBD2. Germline assignment: CDR1 SGHRS and CDR2 YFSETQ. The CDR3 sequence is 14 residues long. V lost 4 bases and J lost 11; bases outside the gene matches: 9. Here the CDR3 DNA reads TGCGCCAGCAGCGCAGACTCTAGCGGGGGGTTGCAGTATTTT. Its translation: CASSADSSGGLQYF.

The gene calls are TRBV6-6 and TRBJ1-2, with 8 positions matching TRBD1. Losses at the gene ends were 5 bases for V and 6 bases for J; bases not matched to a gene: 8. Germline V gene sequence: CDR1 MNHNY, CDR2 SVGAGI (reference sequence). The CDR3 sequence is 14 residues long. The CDR3 loop is CASSPRQGTHGYTF. The CDR3 DNA follows: TGTGCCAGCAGTCCACGACAGGGGACGCATGGCTACACCTTC.

This clonotype was seen at least ten times. The V and J genes are TRBV13 and TRBJ2-7, with D perhaps TRBD2 (5 bases). Germline CDR1 reads PRHDT; CDR2 reads FYEKMQ (reference sequence). The CDR3 has 15 amino acids. The germline V and J ends were trimmed by 0 bases and 3 bases, with 12 bases remaining between them. The CDR3 bases are TGTGCCAGCAGCTTAGGCGTATCACTAGTCTACGAGCAGTACTTC. The encoded protein is CASSLGVSLVYEQYF.

This clonotype was observed a handful of times. V and J are TRBV20-1 and TRBJ2-4; 10 positions match TRBD2. The CDR3 totals 17 residues. CDR1 is DFQATT and CDR2 is SNEGSKA in the germline V gene (reference sequence). V was clipped by 0 bases and J by 0 bases; unmatched bases: 5. The CDR3 is CSAREVSSGRAKNIQYF. DNA for the CDR3: TGCAGTGCTAGAGAAGTATCTAGCGGGAGAGCCAAAAACATTCAGTACTTC.